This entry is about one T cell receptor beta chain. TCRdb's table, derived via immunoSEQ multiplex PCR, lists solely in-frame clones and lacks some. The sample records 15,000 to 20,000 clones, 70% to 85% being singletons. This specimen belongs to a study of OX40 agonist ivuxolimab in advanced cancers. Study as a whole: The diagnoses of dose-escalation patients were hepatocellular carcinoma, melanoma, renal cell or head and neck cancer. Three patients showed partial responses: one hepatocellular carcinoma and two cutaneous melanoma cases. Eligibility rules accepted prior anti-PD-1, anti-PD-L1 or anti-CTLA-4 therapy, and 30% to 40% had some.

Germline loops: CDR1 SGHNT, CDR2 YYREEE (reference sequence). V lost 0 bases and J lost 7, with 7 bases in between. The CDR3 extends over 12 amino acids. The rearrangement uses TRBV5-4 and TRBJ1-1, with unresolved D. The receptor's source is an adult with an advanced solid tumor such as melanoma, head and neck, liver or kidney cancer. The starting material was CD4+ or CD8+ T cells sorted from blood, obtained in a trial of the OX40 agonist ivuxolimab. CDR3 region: CASSLGLLEAFF. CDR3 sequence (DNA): TGTGCCAGCAGCTTGGGACTGCTTGAAGCTTTCTTT.